This T cell receptor (beta chain) is from a study of vaccination effects on CD4 cells after COVID-19. General study points: Nearly all vaccine-induced clones in healthy recipients recognized only SARS-CoV-2.

Scientists isolated CD4+ T cells after a roughly ten-day culture period ended. Participants got two doses of BNT162b2 or mRNA-1273 vaccine. Previously uninfected by SARS-CoV-2, the vaccine recipients also showed negative nucleocapsid antibodies. Half-medium exchanges with IL-2 medium took place on days 3 and 7. Worth noting for this clone: Its antigen is currently unknown.

V dropped 6 bases and J dropped 6 bases, with 12 bases sitting between them. Germline V lookup: CDR1 KGHSH, CDR2 LQKENI. CDR3 size: 14 residues. The assay was immunoSEQ multiplex PCR, and TCRdb's table has in-frame clones only and misses some. The sample consists of around 49,000 clones, approximately 77% of them appearing once. This TCR came from a human donor who received a COVID-19 vaccine. This chain joins TRBV18 and TRBJ1-6; D is perhaps TRBD1 (6 bases). This specimen was CD4+ T cells from PBMCs cultured without peptide, taken after COVID-19 vaccination. In nucleotides, the CDR3 is TGTGCCAGCTCCACTGGACAGCTTAATTCACCCCTCCACTTT. Its protein is CASSTGQLNSPLHF.